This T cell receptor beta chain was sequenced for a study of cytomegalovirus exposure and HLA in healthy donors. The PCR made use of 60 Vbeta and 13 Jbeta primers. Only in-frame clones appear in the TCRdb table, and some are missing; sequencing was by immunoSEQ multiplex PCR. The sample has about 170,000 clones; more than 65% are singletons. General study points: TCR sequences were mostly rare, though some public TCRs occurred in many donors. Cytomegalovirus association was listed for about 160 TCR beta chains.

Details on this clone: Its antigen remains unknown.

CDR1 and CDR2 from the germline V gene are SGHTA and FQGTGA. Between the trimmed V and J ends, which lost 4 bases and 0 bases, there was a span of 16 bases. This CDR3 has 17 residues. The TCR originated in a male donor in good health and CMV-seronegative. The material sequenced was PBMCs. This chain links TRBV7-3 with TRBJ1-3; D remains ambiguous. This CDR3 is CASSSTSPPISGNTIYF. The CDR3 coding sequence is TGTGCCAGCAGCTCTACCTCCCCCCCAATCTCTGGAAACACCATATATTTT.